This TCR beta chain is drawn from a study of blood T cell repertoires in COVID-19. Whole-study context: Sample material is recorded as cDNA or gDNA derived from T cells, B-cell-depleted T cells, or PBMCs.

Authors' data handling: Estimation of nucleated cell counts was performed using reference gene primer amplification. Only in-frame clones appear in the TCRdb table, and some are missing; sequencing was by immunoSEQ multiplex PCR. V, J and clone size are those of that table, while D and trimming were read from the DNA. This sample has a few hundred thousand clones; roughly 90% occur once, and the top ten carry less than 3%. Grouping used clinical history reported by participants in a survey and questionnaire. This TCR came from a woman aged 50 to 65 who had been exposed to COVID-19. The sequencing input was PBMCs or T cells enriched from blood (not recorded which).

Here the CDR3 reads CAIRRPGDSSGYTF. The CDR3 nucleotides are TGTGCCATCAGAAGACCCGGGGACAGTTCTGGCTACACCTTC. The rearrangement links TRBV10-3 to TRBJ1-2; the match to TRBD1 covers 7 bases. Per germline, CDR1 ENHRY and CDR2 SYGVKD. The CDR3 consists of 14 residues. J lost 7 bases, V lost 6 bases, and 11 bases had no gene match.